This TCR beta chain appears in the sequencing data of a study of shared clonotypes between healthy human individuals. Study-level information: Per donor, three plates held CD4 naive cells, three held CD4 memory, two held CD8 naive and one held CD8 memory.

Genomic DNA per cell subset filled all wells of several immunoSEQ plates. TCRdb keeps only in-frame clones here, not all; method: immunoSEQ multiplex PCR. The top ten hold less than 0.55% of the sample, which has around 1.6 million clones, approximately 98% seen once. The CDR3 runs 12 residues. Unmatched junction bases numbered 5, after V lost 5 bases and J lost 7 bases. In germline, CDR1 is LNHNV, CDR2 YYDKDF (reference sequence). The genes are TRBV15 and TRBJ2-7; TRBD2 aligns across 7 bases. This clonotype was sampled from a man aged 25-45 years in good health. Sequenced input: naive CD4+ T cells sorted from blood. Subset here: CD45RA+ positively selected. As DNA, the CDR3 is TGTGCCACCAGCGGACTAGTCGGGGAGCAGTACTTC. Amino acid sequence: CATSGLVGEQYF.